Sequencing of this TCR beta chain was carried out in a study of blood T cells in healthy people across ages. Regarding the study as a whole: Higher naive T cell percentage went strongly together with higher TCR beta diversity. PBMCs that were unsorted prevented a conclusive naive versus antigen-experienced comparison.

The CDR3 consists of 12 residues. The germline CDR1 and CDR2 sequences are SQVTM and ANQGSEA. A second PCR of roughly 7 to 11 cycles used a sample-barcoded 5' primer and a J-beta primer mix. TCRdb used MiXCR to reprocess the 5' RACE reads, holding one entry per CDR3 protein. The profile shows about 1 million distinct CDR3 sequences, 40% to 55% of them singletons. Turning to this clonotype: Its antigen is unknown.

The TCR originated in a woman in her fifties or sixties in good health. The gene calls are TRBV29-1 and TRBJ2-7; the D gene is possibly TRBD2 (5 bases). Sample: blood. CDR3 loop: CCILAPTYEQYF. The CDR3 nucleotides are TGCTGCATCCTAGCTCCCACCTACGAGCAGTACTTC.